This TCR beta chain was found in a study of shared clonotypes between healthy human individuals. Overall study context: Two female and three male donors aged 18 to 49 were enrolled. Study observations and caveats: Some naive CD4 clonotypes, 5% to 5.5%, turned up in common across four donors. It was the non-shared clonotypes that had lower generation probabilities than clonotypes shared by all four donors.

Naive CD8 cells comprised CD45RO-negative, CCR7-positively selected cells, excluding terminally differentiated effector memory CD45RA+ cells. Profiling relied on immunoSEQ multiplex PCR, and the TCRdb table lists in-frame clones only, not all of them. The sample shows around 2.1 million clones, more than 85% of them seen only once. The germline V gene encodes CDR1 SGHNT and CDR2 YYREEE (reference sequence). V dropped 4 bases and J dropped 7 bases, with 20 bases sitting between them. The CDR3 consists of 15 residues. As regards this clone: The antigen is not known.

The sequence came from a man aged 18 to 30 in good health. Some clones in this sample may be carry-over from other donors' samples. V is TRBV5-4 and J is TRBJ1-2; D unclear. Sequencing was performed on naive CD8+ T cells from PBMCs. The CDR3, as DNA: TGTGCCAGCAGCGCGCTTTTTGGCGGAACGGGTGGCTACACCTTC. Protein sequence: CASSALFGGTGGYTF. Full variable domain (remainder filled in from reference TRBV5-4 and TRBJ1-2): ETGVTQSPTHLIKTRGQQVTLRCSSQSGHNTVSWYQQALGQGPQFIFQYYREEENGRGNFPPRFSGLQFPNYSSELNVNALELDDSALYLCASSALFGGTGGYTFGSGTRLTVV.